These 22 T cell receptor beta chains originate from one sample sequenced in a study of blood T cell repertoires in COVID-19. Sequencing was performed with immunoSEQ multiplex PCR; in TCRdb, only in-frame clones are kept and a portion is missing. The sample has 90,000 to 100,000 clones; 80% to 90% are singletons. Sample: peripheral blood. The receptors were gathered from a man at least 80 years old with acute or convalescent COVID-19.

This clone appeared a single time. The genes are TRBV3-1 (or the pseudogene TRBV3-2) and TRBJ2-3; 8 nucleotides line up with TRBD2. There are 15 residues in the CDR3. In germline, CDR1 is LGHDT, CDR2 YNNKEL (reference sequence). V shed 1 base, J shed 10 bases, and the junction held 10 bases outside the gene matches. Written as DNA, the CDR3 is TGTGCCAGCAGCCAAGGGGGACTAGGTGCCCGACCGCAGTATTTT. Translating it yields CASSQGGLGARPQYF.

This chain connects TRBV30 to TRBJ2-5, with 11 bases that match TRBD2. Germline CDR1 reads GTSNPN; CDR2 reads SVGIG (reference sequence). The length of the CDR3 is 17 residues. V shed 0 bases and J 5 bases; nucleotides not matched to a gene: 11. CDR3 sequence reads: CAWSVRIAGGPGETQYF. CDR3 sequence (DNA): TGTGCCTGGAGTGTACGAATAGCGGGAGGGCCGGGGGAGACCCAGTACTTC.

The chain carries TRBV5-1 and TRBJ2-7; D remains unclear. Trimming stripped 0 bases from V and 4 bases from J, with 8 bases between. The CDR3 has 13 amino acids. The germline gives CDR1 SGHRS, CDR2 YFSETQ. CDR3 sequence reads: CASSLEYGYEQYF. Here the CDR3 DNA reads TGCGCCAGCAGCTTGGAATACGGTTACGAGCAGTACTTC. The full variable domain, its missing parts supplied by reference TRBV5-1 and TRBJ2-7, is KAGVTQTPRYLIKTRGQQVTLSCSPISGHRSVSWYQQTPGQGLQFLFEYFSETQRNKGNFPGRFSGRQFSNSRSEMNVSTLELGDSALYLCASSLEYGYEQYFGPGTRLTVT.

In this sample, this clone turned up a few times. The V call is TRBV6-2 or TRBV6-3, the J call TRBJ1-5, with D unresolved. Germline assignment: CDR1 MNHEY and CDR2 SVGEGT. The CDR3 has 14 residues. The V gene lost 2 bases and the J gene lost 2 bases, with 7 bases spanning the gap. DNA of the CDR3: TGTGCCAGCAGTTACACGGGAGGCAATCAGCCCCAGCATTTT. It encodes CASSYTGGNQPQHF.

This sequence joins TRBV11-2 and TRBJ2-5; possible D gene TRBD2, 6 bases. This CDR3 comprises 18 residues. Germline CDR1 and CDR2: SGHAT and FQNNGV. The ends were cut back, 3 bases at V and 1 base at J, with 21 bases in the middle. The CDR3: CASSLVNEGTAVQETQYF. CDR3 coding DNA: TGTGCCAGCAGCTTGGTAAACGAAGGGACTGCGGTCCAAGAGACCCAGTACTTC.

Regarding this clone: The sample carries other DNA sequences with the same CDR3. V usage is TRBV28 and J usage is TRBJ2-7, with 7 positions matching TRBD2. The germline gives CDR1 MDHEN, CDR2 SYDVKM. The CDR3 is made up of 14 amino acids. The J segment lost 0 bases and the V segment lost 2 bases, leaving 1 base of the junction unmatched. The CDR3 protein is CASSLPGGSYEQYF. The CDR3 bases are TGTGCCAGCAGTTTACCGGGAGGCTCCTACGAGCAGTACTTC.

This clone was observed a single time. The chain recombines TRBV13 with TRBJ2-3; D not resolved. V lost 3 bases, J lost 8 bases, and 6 bases lay in between. The CDR3 runs to 11 residues. In germline, CDR1 is PRHDT, CDR2 FYEKMQ (reference sequence). DNA of the CDR3: TGTGCCAGCAGCTTCTCGGGTACGCAGTATTTT. This gives the protein CASSFSGTQYF.

The V gene is TRBV7-2, the J gene TRBJ2-1; no definite D call. V lost 5 bases, J lost 8 bases, and 10 bases lay in between. The CDR3 has 12 amino acids. The germline gives CDR1 SGHTA, CDR2 FQGNSA. Here the CDR3 reads CASSLYSYEQFF. CDR3 DNA sequence: TGTGCCAGCAGCCTCTACTCCTATGAGCAGTTCTTC.

The CDR3 loop is CASRGPSGSRGEQFF. The CDR3 DNA follows: TGTGCCAGCAGAGGCCCTAGCGGGAGTAGGGGTGAGCAGTTCTTC. The V gene is TRBV7-2, the J gene TRBJ2-1, with 10 bases that match TRBD2. V shed 6 bases and J 9 bases; nucleotides not matched to a gene: 11. Germline V CDR1 and CDR2: SGHTA, FQGNSA. This CDR3 is built from 15 residues.

CDR3 nucleotide sequence: TGTGCCAGCAGAGCAACAGGGATACAAGGCGGGGAGCTGTTTTTT. Encoded protein: CASRATGIQGGELFF. The chain employs TRBV2 and TRBJ2-2, with a possible D match to TRBD1 (6 bases). V lost 6 bases and J lost 7, with 18 bases in between. Germline V gene sequence: CDR1 SNHLY, CDR2 FYNNEI. The CDR3 spans 15 residues.

CDR3 DNA sequence: TGTGCCAGCAGTTTGGACATGGGGTACAATGAGCAGTTCTTC. This gives the protein CASSLDMGYNEQFF. The chain has TRBV27 and TRBJ2-1; possibly TRBD1 for D (5 bases). CDR1 and CDR2 (germline): MNHEY, SMNVEV (reference sequence). The CDR3 sequence is 14 residues long. V lost 3 bases, J lost 4 bases, and 10 bases lay in between.

V and J are TRBV3-1 (or the pseudogene TRBV3-2) and TRBJ2-1, with 10 bases identical to TRBD2. Germline V lookup: CDR1 LGHDT, CDR2 YNNKEL (reference sequence). With 1 base clipped from V and 2 bases from J, the junction kept 5 bases outside the gene matches. The CDR3 runs to 17 residues. The CDR3 is CASSQGRLAGAYNEQFF. CDR3 DNA sequence: TGTGCCAGCAGCCAAGGAAGGCTAGCGGGAGCCTACAATGAGCAGTTCTTC.

The CDR3 DNA reads TGCAGCGTCGCTCCCGGGACTAGCGGGACCTACGAGCAGTACTTC. Translating it yields CSVAPGTSGTYEQYF. The chain has TRBV29-1 and TRBJ2-7; TRBD2 matches 13 bases. Germline V lookup: CDR1 SQVTM, CDR2 ANQGSEA. The ends lost 6 bases at V and 2 bases at J; junction bases unmatched: 7. The length of the CDR3 is 15 residues.

This chain uses TRBV4-1 with TRBJ2-5; TRBD1 matches 7 bases. This CDR3 is built from 15 residues. J gave up 1 base and V 3 bases, and 5 bases lay outside the gene matches. CDR1 is MGHRA and CDR2 is YSYEKL in the germline V gene. DNA of the CDR3: TGCGCCAGCAGCCACCTAACAGGGGCCCAAGAGACCCAGTACTTC. Its translation: CASSHLTGAQETQYF.

This clone came up once. The gene calls are TRBV7-2 and TRBJ2-7; the D gene is possibly TRBD2 (5 bases). Germline values: CDR1 SGHTA, CDR2 FQGNSA. The ends were cut back, 1 base at V and 7 bases at J, with 14 bases in the middle. This CDR3 is built from 14 residues. CDR3 coding DNA: TGTGCCAGCAGCTTAGTCACTAGTTTGAGGGAGCAGTACTTC. Protein sequence: CASSLVTSLREQYF.

This clone was counted once. The J gene is TRBJ1-2, the V gene TRBV24-1; D is perhaps TRBD1 (5 bases). CDR3 length equals 15 residues. The germline V and J ends were trimmed by 4 bases and 5 bases, with 16 bases remaining between them. The germline CDR1 and CDR2 sequences are KGHDR and SFDVKD. The CDR3 loop reads CATSDATAPSYGYTF. CDR3 nucleotides: TGTGCCACCAGTGACGCGACAGCCCCGTCATATGGCTACACCTTC.

V usage is TRBV7-2 and J usage is TRBJ2-1; 8 nucleotides line up with TRBD2. The CDR3 is made up of 17 amino acids. After removal of 7 bases from V and 9 bases from J, the junction contained 20 bases not matched to a gene. Germline lookup yields CDR1 SGHTA and CDR2 FQGNSA. The CDR3 is CASTRPIRASGPGEQFF. In nucleotides, the CDR3 is TGTGCCAGCACCCGACCGATTAGAGCTAGCGGGCCAGGTGAGCAGTTCTTC.

The chain employs TRBV2 and TRBJ1-1; D not certain. This CDR3 is built from 13 residues. From germline, CDR1 is SNHLY and CDR2 FYNNEI. Deletions cut 3 bases from V and 0 bases from J, with 5 bases between. CDR3 residues: CASSEEVNTEAFF. The CDR3 region has the DNA TGTGCCAGCAGTGAGGAGGTGAACACTGAAGCTTTCTTT.

The chain is built from TRBV21-1 and TRBJ2-7; the table gives TRBD1 as D, unverified against the DNA. TRBV21-1 is listed as a pseudogene. This CDR3 is built from 14 residues. The CDR3 DNA is TGTGCCAGCAGGCCCGGACAGGGAGGCTACGAGCAGTACTTC. Translated: CASRPGQGGYEQYF.

CDR3 region: CASSSLAGWAYNEQFF. CDR3 DNA sequence: TGTGCCAGCAGCTCACTAGCGGGATGGGCTTACAATGAGCAGTTCTTC. This chain uses TRBV5-4 with TRBJ2-1, with TRBD2 matching over 10 bases. The V segment lost 3 bases and the J segment 4 bases; nucleotides outside the gene matches: 7. Germline loops: CDR1 SGHNT, CDR2 YYREEE (reference sequence). The CDR3 spans 16 residues.

This clone was observed once. The rearrangement joins TRBV9 to TRBJ2-7, with 12 bases matching TRBD2. J gave up 5 bases and V 5 bases, and 14 bases lay outside the gene matches. CDR1 and CDR2 (germline): SGDLS, YYNGEE. The CDR3 has 17 amino acids. The CDR3 spells CASRDTRLAGGPHEQYF. In DNA, the CDR3 is TGTGCCAGCAGGGACACAAGGCTAGCGGGAGGGCCCCACGAGCAGTACTTC.

This chain connects TRBV4-3 to TRBJ1-1, with D maybe TRBD1 (5 bases). The CDR3 loop spans 14 amino acids. V lost 0 bases and J 0 bases, leaving 5 bases between the germline ends. Germline assignment: CDR1 LGHNA and CDR2 YSLEER. CDR3 loop: CASSQDRVNTEAFF. CDR3 nucleotide sequence: TGCGCCAGCAGCCAAGACAGGGTGAACACTGAAGCTTTCTTT.